The sequence of this T cell receptor (beta chain) was determined in a study of circulating CD8 cells and anti-PD-1 response in melanoma. Looking at the study overall: Nivolumab was given intravenously at 3 mg/kg every 2 weeks. Non-responders showed stable or progressive disease; responders showed complete or partial response. Study conclusions and caveats: Experiments were generally run without replicates. Subset repertoires were largely private at M1, with under 7% shared.

V gave up 3 bases and J gave up 3 bases; unmatched junction bases: 1. Germline CDR1 and CDR2: LNHDA and SQIVND (reference sequence). The CDR3 is 15 amino acids. By share, this clonotype ranks as large. Its antigen is undetermined. TCR libraries were prepared from approximately 15 ng of total RNA with the QIAseq Immune Repertoire TCR panel. TCRdb reprocessed the reads with MiXCR, giving one entry per CDR3 protein. Of about 510 distinct CDR3 sequences listed, approximately 9.2% were seen once; the top ten hold 35% to 50%. Live CD3+CD8+TCRalphabeta+ cells were sorted into four subsets by PD-1 and/or TIGIT.

The source was CD8+ T cells from PBMCs, collected at baseline or after one month of anti-PD-1 therapy (not recorded which). The receptor was isolated from a human donor with melanoma. The chain is built from TRBV19 and TRBJ2-1; TRBD2 matches 11 bases. In DNA, the CDR3 is TGTGCCAGTAGTATGACTAGCGGGGACTACAATGAGCAGTTCTTC. This gives the protein CASSMTSGDYNEQFF.